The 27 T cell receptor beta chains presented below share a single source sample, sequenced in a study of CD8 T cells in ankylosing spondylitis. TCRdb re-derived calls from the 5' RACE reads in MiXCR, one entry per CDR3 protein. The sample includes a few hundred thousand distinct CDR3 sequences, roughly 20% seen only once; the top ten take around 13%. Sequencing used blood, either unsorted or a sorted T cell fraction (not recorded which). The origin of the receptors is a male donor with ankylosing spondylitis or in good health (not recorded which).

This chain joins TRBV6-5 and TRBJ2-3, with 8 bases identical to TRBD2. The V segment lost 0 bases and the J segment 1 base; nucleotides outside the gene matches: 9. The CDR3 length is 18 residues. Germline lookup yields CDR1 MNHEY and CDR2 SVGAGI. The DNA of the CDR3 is TGTGCCAGCAGTTACTCCCCCGGGGGGGGTGGGGGCACAGATACGCAGTATTTT. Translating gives CASSYSPGGGGGTDTQYF.

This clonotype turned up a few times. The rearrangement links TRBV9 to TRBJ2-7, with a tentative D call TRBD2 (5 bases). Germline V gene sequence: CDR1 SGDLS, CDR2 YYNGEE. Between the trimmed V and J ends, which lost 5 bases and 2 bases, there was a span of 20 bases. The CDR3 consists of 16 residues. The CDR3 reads CASRRQFETEAYEQYF. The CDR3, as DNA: TGTGCCAGCAGACGCCAATTCGAAACGGAGGCCTACGAGCAGTACTTC.

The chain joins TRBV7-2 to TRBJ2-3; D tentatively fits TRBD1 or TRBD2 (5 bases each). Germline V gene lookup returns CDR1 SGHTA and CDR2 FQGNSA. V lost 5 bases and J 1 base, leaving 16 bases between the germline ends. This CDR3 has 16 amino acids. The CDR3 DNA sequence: TGTGCCAGCAGCCATTGGCCGGGGCAGGGCACAGATACGCAGTATTTT. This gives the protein CASSHWPGQGTDTQYF.

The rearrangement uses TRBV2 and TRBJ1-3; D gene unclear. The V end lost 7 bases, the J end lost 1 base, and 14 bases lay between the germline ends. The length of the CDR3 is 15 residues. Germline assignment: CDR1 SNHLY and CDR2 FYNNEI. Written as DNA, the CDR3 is TGTGCCAGCACCCCTGAATGGGGTTCTGGAAACACCATATATTTT. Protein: CASTPEWGSGNTIYF.

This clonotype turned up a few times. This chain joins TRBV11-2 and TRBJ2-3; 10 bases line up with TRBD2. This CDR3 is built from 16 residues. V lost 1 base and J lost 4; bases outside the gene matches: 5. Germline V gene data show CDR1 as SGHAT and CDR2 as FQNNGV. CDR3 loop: CASSLGSAGGPDTQYF. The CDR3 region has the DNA TGTGCCAGCAGCTTAGGATCAGCGGGGGGGCCAGATACGCAGTATTTT.

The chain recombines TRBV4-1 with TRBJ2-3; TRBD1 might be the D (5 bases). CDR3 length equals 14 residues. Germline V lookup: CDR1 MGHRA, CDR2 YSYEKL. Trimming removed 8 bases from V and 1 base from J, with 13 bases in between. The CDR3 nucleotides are TGCGCCAGCCAGGGTTCGGGCGGCACAGATACGCAGTATTTT. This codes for CASQGSGGTDTQYF.

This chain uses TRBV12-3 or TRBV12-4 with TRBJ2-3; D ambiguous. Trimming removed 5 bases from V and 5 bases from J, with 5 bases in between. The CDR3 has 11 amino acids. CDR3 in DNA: TGTGCCAGCAGTCGCGTAGATACGCAGTATTTT. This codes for CASSRVDTQYF.

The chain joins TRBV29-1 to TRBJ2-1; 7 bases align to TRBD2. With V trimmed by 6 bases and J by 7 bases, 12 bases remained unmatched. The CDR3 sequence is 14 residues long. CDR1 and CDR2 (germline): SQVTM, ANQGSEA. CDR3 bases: TGCAGCGTGGGTCATGGCGGGAGTGGGAATGAGCAGTTCTTC. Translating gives CSVGHGGSGNEQFF.

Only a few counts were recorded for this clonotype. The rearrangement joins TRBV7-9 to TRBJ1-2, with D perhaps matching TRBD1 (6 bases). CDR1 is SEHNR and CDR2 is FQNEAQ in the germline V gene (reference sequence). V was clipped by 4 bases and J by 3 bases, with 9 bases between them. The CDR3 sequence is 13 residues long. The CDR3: CASSSSGDYGYTF. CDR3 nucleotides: TGTGCCAGCAGCTCCTCAGGGGACTATGGCTACACCTTC.

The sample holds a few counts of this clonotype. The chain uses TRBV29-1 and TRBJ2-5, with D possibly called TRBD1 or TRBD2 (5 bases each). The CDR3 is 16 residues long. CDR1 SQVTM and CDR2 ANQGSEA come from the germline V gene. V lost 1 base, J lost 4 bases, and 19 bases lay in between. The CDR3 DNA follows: TGCAGCGTTGAAGGGGGCACGGGACCAGTGGGAGAGACCCAGTACTTC. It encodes CSVEGGTGPVGETQYF. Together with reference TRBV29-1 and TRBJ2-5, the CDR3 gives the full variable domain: SAVISQKPSRDICQRGTSLTIQCQVDSQVTMMFWYRQQPGQSLTLIATANQGSEATYESGFVIDKFPISRPNLTFSTLTVSNMSPEDSSIYLCSVEGGTGPVGETQYFGPGTRLLVL.

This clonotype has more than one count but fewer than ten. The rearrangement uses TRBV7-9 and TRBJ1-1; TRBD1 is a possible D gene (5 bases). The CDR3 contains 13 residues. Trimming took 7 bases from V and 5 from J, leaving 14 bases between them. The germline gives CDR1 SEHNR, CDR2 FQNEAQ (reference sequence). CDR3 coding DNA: TGTGCCAGCACCAGCACTGGGGGGACTGAAGCTTTCTTT. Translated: CASTSTGGTEAFF.

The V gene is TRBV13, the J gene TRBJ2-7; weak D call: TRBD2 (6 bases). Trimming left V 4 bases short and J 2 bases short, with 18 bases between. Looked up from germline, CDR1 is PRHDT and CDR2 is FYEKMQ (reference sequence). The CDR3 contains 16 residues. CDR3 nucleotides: TGTGCCAGCAGCTCGACTAGACTTTCCTCTCCCTACGAGCAGTACTTC. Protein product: CASSSTRLSSPYEQYF.

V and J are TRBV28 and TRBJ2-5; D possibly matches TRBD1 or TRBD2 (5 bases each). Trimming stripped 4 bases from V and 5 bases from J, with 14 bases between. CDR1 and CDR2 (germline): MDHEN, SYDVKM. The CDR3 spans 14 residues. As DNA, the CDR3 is TGTGCCAGCAGTTCTAGGACGGGACGGGAGACCCAGTACTTC. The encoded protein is CASSSRTGRETQYF. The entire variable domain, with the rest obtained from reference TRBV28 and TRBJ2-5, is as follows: DVKVTQSSRYLVKRTGEKVFLECVQDMDHENMFWYRQDPGLGLRLIYFSYDVKMKEKGDIPEGYSVSREKKERFSLILESASTNQTSMYLCASSSRTGRETQYFGPGTRLLVL.

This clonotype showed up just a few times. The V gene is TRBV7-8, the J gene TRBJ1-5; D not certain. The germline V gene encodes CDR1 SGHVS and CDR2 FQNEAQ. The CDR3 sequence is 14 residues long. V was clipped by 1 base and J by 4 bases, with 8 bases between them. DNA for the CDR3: TGTGCCAGCAGCTTAGACCCTTTTAATCAGCCCCAGCATTTT. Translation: CASSLDPFNQPQHF.

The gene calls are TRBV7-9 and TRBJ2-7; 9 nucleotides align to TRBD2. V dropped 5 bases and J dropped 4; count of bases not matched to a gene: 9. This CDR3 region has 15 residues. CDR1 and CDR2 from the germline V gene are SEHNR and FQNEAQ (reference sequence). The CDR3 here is CASSAAGTSNYEQYF. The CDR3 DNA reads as TGTGCCAGCAGCGCCGCCGGGACTAGCAATTACGAGCAGTACTTC.

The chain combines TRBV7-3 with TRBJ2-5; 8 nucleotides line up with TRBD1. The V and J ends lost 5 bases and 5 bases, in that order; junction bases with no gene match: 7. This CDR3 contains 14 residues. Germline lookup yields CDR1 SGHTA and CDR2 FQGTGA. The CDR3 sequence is CASSETGGGETQYF. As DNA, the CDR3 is TGTGCCAGCAGCGAAACAGGGGGAGGCGAGACCCAGTACTTC.

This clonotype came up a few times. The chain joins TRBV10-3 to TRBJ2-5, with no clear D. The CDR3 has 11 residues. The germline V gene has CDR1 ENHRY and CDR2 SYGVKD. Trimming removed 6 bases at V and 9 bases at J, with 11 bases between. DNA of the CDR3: TGTGCCATCAGCGATCCCCAGTCCCAGTACTTC. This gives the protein CAISDPQSQYF.

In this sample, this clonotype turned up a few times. CDR3 loop: CALAAYEQYF. The CDR3, as DNA: TGTGCCCTCGCGGCCTACGAGCAGTACTTC. The J gene is TRBJ2-7, the V gene TRBV27; D ambiguous. The CDR3 extends over 10 amino acids. Germline V gives CDR1 MNHEY, CDR2 SMNVEV (reference sequence). V was pared by 11 bases and J by 2 bases, with 7 bases between.

CDR3 amino acids: CASSEFSSGGIYNEQFF. The DNA for the CDR3 is TGTGCCAGCAGTGAATTTAGTAGCGGGGGGATCTACAATGAGCAGTTCTTC. V usage is TRBV2 and J usage is TRBJ2-1; 10 nucleotides match TRBD2. Germline V gene data show CDR1 as SNHLY and CDR2 as FYNNEI. The V gene end was trimmed by 2 bases and the J gene end by 3 bases; junction bases not matched to a gene: 7. The CDR3 runs 17 residues.

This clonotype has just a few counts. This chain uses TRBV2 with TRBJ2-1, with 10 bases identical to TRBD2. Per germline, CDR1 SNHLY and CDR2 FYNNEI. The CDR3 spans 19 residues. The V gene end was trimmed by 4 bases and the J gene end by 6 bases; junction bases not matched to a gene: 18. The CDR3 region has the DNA TGTGCCAGCAGTGGACCAGATGGCGGGGTAGCGGGGGGCCCCAATGAGCAGTTCTTC. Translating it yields CASSGPDGGVAGGPNEQFF. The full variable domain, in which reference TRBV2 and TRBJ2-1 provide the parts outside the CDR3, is EPEVTQTPSHQVTQMGQEVILRCVPISNHLYFYWYRQILGQKVEFLVSFYNNEISEKSEIFDDQFSVERPDGSNFTLKIRSTKLEDSAMYFCASSGPDGGVAGGPNEQFFGPGTRLTVL.

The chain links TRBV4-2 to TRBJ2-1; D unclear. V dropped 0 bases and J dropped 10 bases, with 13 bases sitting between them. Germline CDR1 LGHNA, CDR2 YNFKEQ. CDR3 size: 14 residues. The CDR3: CASSQDRSGLEQFF. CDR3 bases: TGTGCCAGCAGCCAAGATCGGAGTGGCTTGGAGCAGTTCTTC.

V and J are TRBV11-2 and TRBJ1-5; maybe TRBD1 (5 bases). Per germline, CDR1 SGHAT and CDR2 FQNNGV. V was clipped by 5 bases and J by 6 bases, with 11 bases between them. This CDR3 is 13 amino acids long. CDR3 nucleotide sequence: TGTGCCAGCAGCCGGGGCTCTACTCAGCCCCAGCATTTT. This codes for CASSRGSTQPQHF.

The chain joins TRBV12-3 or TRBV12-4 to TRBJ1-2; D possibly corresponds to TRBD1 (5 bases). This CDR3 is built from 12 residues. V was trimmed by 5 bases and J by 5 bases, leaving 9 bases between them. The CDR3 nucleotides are TGTGCCAGCAGTCCGACAGCGTATGGCTACACCTTC. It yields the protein CASSPTAYGYTF.

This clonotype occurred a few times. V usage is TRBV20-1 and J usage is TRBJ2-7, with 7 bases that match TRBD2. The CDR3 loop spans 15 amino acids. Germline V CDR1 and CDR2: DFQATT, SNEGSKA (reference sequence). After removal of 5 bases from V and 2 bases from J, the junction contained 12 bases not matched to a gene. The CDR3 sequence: CSAQSNSGPAYEQYF. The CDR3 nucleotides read TGCAGTGCTCAGTCAAATAGCGGGCCCGCCTACGAGCAGTACTTC.

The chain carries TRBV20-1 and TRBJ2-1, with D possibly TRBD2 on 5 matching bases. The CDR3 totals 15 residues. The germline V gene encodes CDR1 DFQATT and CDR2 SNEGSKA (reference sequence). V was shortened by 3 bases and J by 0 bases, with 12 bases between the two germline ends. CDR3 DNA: TGCAGTGCTAGGGGCGGGCAGAGCTCCTACAATGAGCAGTTCTTC. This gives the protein CSARGGQSSYNEQFF.

The CDR3 here is CASSSDRTNYGYTF. CDR3 coding DNA: TGTGCCAGCAGCTCCGACCGCACTAACTATGGCTACACCTTC. The chain combines TRBV9 with TRBJ1-2; D unclear. Trimming shortened V by 4 bases and J by 0 bases, and 10 bases separated the two germline ends. This CDR3 is 14 amino acids long. Germline-derived CDR1 and CDR2 are SGDLS and YYNGEE.

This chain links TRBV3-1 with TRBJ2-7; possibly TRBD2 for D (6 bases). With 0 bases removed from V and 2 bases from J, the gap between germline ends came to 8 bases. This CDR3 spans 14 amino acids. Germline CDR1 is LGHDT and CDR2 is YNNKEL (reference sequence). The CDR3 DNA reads TGTGCCAGCAGCCAAGAGGACTACACCTACGAGCAGTACTTC. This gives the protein CASSQEDYTYEQYF.